The rows below give T cell receptor beta chains drawn from one sample of a study of OX40 agonist ivuxolimab in advanced cancers. Profiling relied on immunoSEQ multiplex PCR, and the TCRdb table lists in-frame clones only, not all of them. The table lists 65,000 to 70,000 clones, about 85% of them singletons. This specimen was CD4+ or CD8+ T cells sorted from blood, taken in a trial of the OX40 agonist ivuxolimab. The receptors stem from an adult with an advanced solid tumor such as melanoma, head and neck, liver or kidney cancer. Both conserved end residues are part of each CDR3. The D gene is left open where the match is weak. Clone size, where shown, is once, few, many, or a class for clones that have expanded.

D gene: .
clone size: .
V gene: TRBV18
J gene: TRBJ2-7
CDR3 length: 14
CDR3 protein: CASSPGTDSYEQYF
CDR3 DNA: TGTGCCAGCTCACCAGGAACAGACAGCTACGAGCAGTACTTC

D gene: TRBD1
clone size: .
V gene: TRBV2
J gene: TRBJ2-2
CDR3 length: 16
CDR3 protein: CASSGQGASRTGELFF
CDR3 DNA: TGTGCCAGCAGTGGACAGGGGGCTTCTCGCACCGGGGAGCTGTTTTTT

D gene: .
clone size: .
V gene: TRBV10-3
J gene: TRBJ2-5
CDR3 length: 12
CDR3 protein: CATQGARETQYF
CDR3 DNA: TGTGCCACCCAGGGTGCGAGAGAGACCCAGTACTTC

D gene: TRBD2
clone size: .
V gene: TRBV28
J gene: TRBJ2-5
CDR3 length: 13
CDR3 protein: CASGLGGRETQYF
CDR3 DNA: TGTGCCAGCGGCCTCGGGGGGAGGGAGACCCAGTACTTC

D gene: .
clone size: .
V gene: TRBV28
J gene: TRBJ2-1
CDR3 length: 11
CDR3 protein: CASEVYNEQFF
CDR3 DNA: TGTGCCAGCGAGGTGTACAATGAGCAGTTCTTC

D gene: TRBD1
clone size: .
V gene: TRBV9
J gene: TRBJ2-1
CDR3 length: 15
CDR3 protein: CASSVVGDRNNEQFF
CDR3 DNA: TGTGCCAGCAGCGTAGTTGGGGACAGAAACAATGAGCAGTTCTTC

D gene: .
clone size: .
V gene: TRBV5-6
J gene: TRBJ1-2
CDR3 length: 15
CDR3 protein: CASSRKRRQNYGYTF
CDR3 DNA: TGTGCCAGCAGCCGGAAAAGACGGCAAAACTATGGCTACACCTTC

D gene: TRBD1
clone size: .
V gene: TRBV14
J gene: TRBJ2-5
CDR3 length: 15
CDR3 protein: CASSLRTGIIGTQYF
CDR3 DNA: TGTGCCAGCAGCCTGCGGACAGGGATTATCGGGACCCAGTACTTC

D gene: TRBD2
clone size: .
V gene: TRBV9
J gene: TRBJ2-2
CDR3 length: 19
CDR3 protein: CASSVGLRSIPGRSGELFF
CDR3 DNA: TGTGCCAGCAGCGTAGGTCTCAGGTCGATCCCCGGGAGGTCCGGGGAGCTGTTTTTT

D gene: .
clone size: .
V gene: TRBV7-2
J gene: TRBJ1-3
CDR3 length: 13
CDR3 protein: CATSRSSGNTIYF
CDR3 DNA: TGTGCCACCTCGAGGAGCTCTGGAAACACCATATATTTT

D gene: TRBD1
clone size: .
V gene: TRBV2
J gene: TRBJ1-5
CDR3 length: 15
CDR3 protein: CASSEPGGGNQPQHF
CDR3 DNA: TGTGCCAGCAGTGAACCAGGGGGCGGCAATCAGCCCCAGCATTTT

D gene: TRBD1
clone size: .
V gene: TRBV25-1
J gene: TRBJ2-5
CDR3 length: 13
CDR3 protein: CASSPTGVETQYF
CDR3 DNA: TGTGCCAGCAGCCCCACAGGGGTAGAGACCCAGTACTTC

D gene: .
clone size: .
V gene: TRBV30
J gene: TRBJ1-1
CDR3 length: 14
CDR3 protein: CAWRLHGVDTEAFF
CDR3 DNA: TGTGCCTGGAGGTTGCATGGAGTTGACACTGAAGCTTTCTTT

D gene: .
clone size: .
V gene: TRBV28
J gene: TRBJ1-1
CDR3 length: 12
CDR3 protein: CASSGWDTEAFF
CDR3 DNA: TGTGCCAGCAGTGGGTGGGACACTGAAGCTTTCTTT

D gene: .
clone size: .
V gene: TRBV6-5
J gene: TRBJ1-5
CDR3 length: 13
CDR3 protein: CASQGRRNQPQHF
CDR3 DNA: TGTGCCAGCCAGGGGAGGCGCAATCAGCCCCAGCATTTT

D gene: .
clone size: .
V gene: TRBV19
J gene: TRBJ2-7
CDR3 length: 15
CDR3 protein: CASSDPRGRSYEQYF
CDR3 DNA: TGTGCCAGTAGTGATCCCCGGGGGCGCTCCTACGAGCAGTACTTC

D gene: TRBD2
clone size: .
V gene: TRBV5-1
J gene: TRBJ2-7
CDR3 length: 15
CDR3 protein: CASSLGTSGSYEQYF
CDR3 DNA: TGCGCCAGCAGCCTGGGGACTAGCGGGAGTTACGAGCAGTACTTC

D gene: .
clone size: few
V gene: TRBV18
J gene: TRBJ2-3
CDR3 length: 13
CDR3 protein: CASSSTRTDTQYF
CDR3 DNA: TGTGCCAGCTCATCAACGAGAACAGATACGCAGTATTTT

D gene: .
clone size: .
V gene: TRBV4-2
J gene: TRBJ1-1
CDR3 length: 18
CDR3 protein: CASSQEGPGGPGFTEAFF
CDR3 DNA: TGTGCCAGCAGCCAAGAAGGACCCGGGGGACCCGGATTCACTGAAGCTTTCTTT

D gene: TRBD1
clone size: .
V gene: TRBV28
J gene: TRBJ2-6
CDR3 length: 17
CDR3 protein: CASTARDRARGANVLTF
CDR3 DNA: TGTGCCAGCACTGCAAGGGACAGGGCGCGCGGGGCCAACGTCCTGACTTTC

D gene: .
clone size: .
V gene: TRBV28
J gene: TRBJ1-2
CDR3 length: 18
CDR3 protein: CASSLSGGVIGSNYGYTF
CDR3 DNA: TGTGCCAGCAGTTTATCTGGGGGGGTGATAGGTTCTAACTATGGCTACACCTTC

D gene: TRBD2
clone size: .
V gene: TRBV18
J gene: TRBJ2-5
CDR3 length: 17
CDR3 protein: CASSPPVVAGNQETQYF
CDR3 DNA: TGTGCCAGCTCACCACCGGTGGTAGCGGGGAACCAAGAGACCCAGTACTTC

D gene: TRBD1
clone size: .
V gene: TRBV5-1
J gene: TRBJ2-5
CDR3 length: 14
CDR3 protein: CASRLTGGRETQYF
CDR3 DNA: TGCGCCAGCAGGCTTACAGGGGGCCGAGAGACCCAGTACTTC

D gene: TRBD2
clone size: .
V gene: TRBV19
J gene: TRBJ2-1
CDR3 length: 16
CDR3 protein: CASRQGLASTYNEQFF
CDR3 DNA: TGTGCCAGTAGACAAGGACTAGCTAGCACCTACAATGAGCAGTTCTTC

D gene: .
clone size: .
V gene: TRBV30
J gene: TRBJ2-3
CDR3 length: 14
CDR3 protein: CAWSRGVGTDTQYF
CDR3 DNA: TGTGCCTGGAGTAGAGGGGTTGGAACAGATACGCAGTATTTT

D gene: .
clone size: .
V gene: TRBV28
J gene: TRBJ2-3
CDR3 length: 16
CDR3 protein: CASSSSSGGQVDTQYF
CDR3 DNA: TGTGCCAGCAGTTCCTCTTCCGGGGGGCAGGTGGATACGCAGTATTTT

D gene: .
clone size: .
V gene: TRBV4-1
J gene: TRBJ2-2
CDR3 length: 18
CDR3 protein: CASSQERGAGSNTGELFF
CDR3 DNA: TGCGCCAGCAGCCAAGAAAGGGGGGCAGGATCCAACACCGGGGAGCTGTTTTTT

D gene: .
clone size: .
V gene: TRBV18
J gene: TRBJ2-7
CDR3 length: 12
CDR3 protein: CASSPTNYEQYF
CDR3 DNA: TGTGCCAGCTCACCAACAAACTACGAGCAGTACTTC

D gene: .
clone size: few
V gene: TRBV7-7
J gene: TRBJ1-6
CDR3 length: 13
CDR3 protein: CASSTGLNSPLHF
CDR3 DNA: TGTGCCAGCAGCACAGGCCTGAATTCACCCCTCCACTTT

D gene: TRBD2
clone size: .
V gene: TRBV19
J gene: TRBJ2-3
CDR3 length: 13
CDR3 protein: CASGTGGTDTQYF
CDR3 DNA: TGTGCCAGTGGGACGGGGGGGACAGATACGCAGTATTTT

D gene: .
clone size: .
V gene: TRBV6-5
J gene: TRBJ2-5
CDR3 length: 12
CDR3 protein: CASSTRGETQYF
CDR3 DNA: TGTGCCAGCAGTACGCGGGGTGAGACCCAGTACTTC

D gene: TRBD1
clone size: .
V gene: TRBV12-5
J gene: TRBJ2-2
CDR3 length: 16
CDR3 protein: CASGFRQGADTGELFF
CDR3 DNA: TGTGCTAGTGGTTTCCGACAGGGGGCGGACACCGGGGAGCTGTTTTTT

D gene: TRBD1
clone size: few
V gene: TRBV2
J gene: TRBJ1-6
CDR3 length: 14
CDR3 protein: CASRVQGANSPLHF
CDR3 DNA: TGTGCCAGCAGAGTACAGGGGGCAAATTCACCCCTCCACTTT

D gene: .
clone size: .
V gene: TRBV19
J gene: TRBJ2-2
CDR3 length: 14
CDR3 protein: CASSRTAGTGELFF
CDR3 DNA: TGTGCCAGTAGCAGGACGGCGGGGACCGGGGAGCTGTTTTTT

D gene: .
clone size: .
V gene: TRBV12-5
J gene: TRBJ1-1
CDR3 length: 17
CDR3 protein: CASGLFGVGGENTEAFF
CDR3 DNA: TGTGCTAGTGGTTTATTCGGTGTGGGTGGGGAGAACACTGAAGCTTTCTTT

D gene: TRBD2
clone size: few
V gene: TRBV9
J gene: TRBJ2-1
CDR3 length: 15
CDR3 protein: CASSVGTSAYNEQFF
CDR3 DNA: TGTGCCAGCAGCGTAGGCACTAGCGCATACAATGAGCAGTTCTTC

D gene: .
clone size: .
V gene: TRBV6-1
J gene: TRBJ2-7
CDR3 length: 10
CDR3 protein: CASSVREQYF
CDR3 DNA: TGTGCCAGCAGTGTGAGGGAGCAGTACTTC

D gene: TRBD1
clone size: .
V gene: TRBV7-2
J gene: TRBJ2-5
CDR3 length: 13
CDR3 protein: CASSGRGSETQYF
CDR3 DNA: TGTGCCAGCAGCGGCAGGGGGTCAGAGACCCAGTACTTC

D gene: .
clone size: .
V gene: TRBV6-1
J gene: TRBJ1-1
CDR3 length: 12
CDR3 protein: CASRIRLTEAFF
CDR3 DNA: TGTGCCAGCAGGATACGGTTGACTGAAGCTTTCTTT

D gene: .
clone size: .
V gene: TRBV19
J gene: TRBJ1-5
CDR3 length: 14
CDR3 protein: CASSSTGIGQPQHF
CDR3 DNA: TGTGCCAGTAGTTCCACAGGGATAGGGCAGCCCCAGCATTTT

D gene: .
clone size: .
V gene: TRBV10-1
J gene: TRBJ1-4
CDR3 length: 14
CDR3 protein: CASSERIKGEKLFF
CDR3 DNA: TGCGCCAGCAGTGAACGGATCAAGGGTGAAAAACTGTTTTTT

D gene: TRBD2
clone size: .
V gene: TRBV18
J gene: TRBJ2-7
CDR3 length: 20
CDR3 protein: CASSPPPGLAGGRSSYEQYF
CDR3 DNA: TGTGCCAGCTCACCTCCACCGGGACTAGCGGGAGGGCGGTCCTCCTACGAGCAGTACTTC

D gene: TRBD2
clone size: .
V gene: TRBV11-2
J gene: TRBJ2-7
CDR3 length: 15
CDR3 protein: CASRRSAGGIYEQYF
CDR3 DNA: TGTGCCAGCCGCCGCTCAGCGGGGGGAATATACGAGCAGTACTTC

D gene: .
clone size: once
V gene: TRBV16
J gene: TRBJ2-7
CDR3 length: 14
CDR3 protein: CASSRGQLSYEQYF
CDR3 DNA: TGTGCCAGCAGCCGTGGACAGCTCTCCTACGAGCAGTACTTC